These T cell receptor beta chains were read from a single sample in a study of T cell repertoires in cytomegalovirus infection. TCRdb fed the reads into MiXCR, producing one record per CDR3 protein. The profile shows just under 300,000 distinct CDR3 sequences, 9.6% of them singletons. The sequencing sample was made of PBMCs. These TCRs come from a human donor in good health (CMV status not recorded). Some clones in this sample may be carry-over from other donors' samples. Each CDR3 is given with its conserved first and last residue. D genes are given only for firm matches. Some rows have no size entry. The others give once, few or many, or a class for an expanded clone.

V: TRBV18
J: TRBJ2-2
size: few
D: NA
length: 16
DNA: TGTGCCAGCTCACCACCGAATGGGGCTAGGACCGGGGAGCTGTTTTTT
CDR3: CASSPPNGARTGELFF

V: TRBV7-2
J: TRBJ2-3
size: many
D: TRBD2
length: 16
DNA: TGTGCCAGCAGCCCCGGGGGACTAGAGCCCACAGATACGCAGTATTTT
CDR3: CASSPGGLEPTDTQYF

V: TRBV6-1
J: TRBJ2-1
size: many
D: TRBD1
length: 21
DNA: TGTGCCAGCAGGGCCGGGACAGGGGGTTTAGCGGGATCGGCGTCCTACAATGAGCAGTTCTTC
CDR3: CASRAGTGGLAGSASYNEQFF

V: TRBV15
J: TRBJ2-5
size: many
D: NA
length: 16
DNA: TGTGCCACCAGCTCCCATGGAAAGGGAGACCAAGAGACCCAGTACTTC
CDR3: CATSSHGKGDQETQYF

V: TRBV5-6
J: TRBJ2-2
size: few
D: NA
length: 15
DNA: TGTGCCAGCAGCTTCAGGACGACGAACACCGGGGAGCTGTTTTTT
CDR3: CASSFRTTNTGELFF

V: TRBV7-8
J: TRBJ1-6
size: many
D: TRBD1
length: 15
DNA: TGTGCCAGCAGCTCCGGGACAGGGTATAATTCACCCCTCCACTTT
CDR3: CASSSGTGYNSPLHF

V: TRBV5-1
J: TRBJ2-7
size: NA
D: TRBD1
length: 13
DNA: TGCGCCAGCAGGCCACCCGACAGGGACGAGCAGTACTTC
CDR3: CASRPPDRDEQYF

V: TRBV7-2
J: TRBJ2-3
size: many
D: NA
length: 19
DNA: TGTGCCAGCAGCTTACCCCAGGGGGCTAGCGGGTCTAACACAGATACGCAGTATTTT
CDR3: CASSLPQGASGSNTDTQYF

V: TRBV28
J: TRBJ1-2
size: many
D: TRBD1
length: 14
DNA: TGTGCCAGCAGTTGGACAGGGGGCGCGGATGGCTACACCTTC
CDR3: CASSWTGGADGYTF

V: TRBV3-1
J: TRBJ1-1
size: NA
D: NA
length: 15
DNA: TGTGCCAGCAGCCAATCCGGGACGGTGAACACTGAAGCTTTCTTT
CDR3: CASSQSGTVNTEAFF

V: TRBV6-2/TRBV6-3
J: TRBJ1-6
size: many
D: NA
length: 13
DNA: TGTGCCAACCGACAGTCTGTAAACTCACCCCTCCACTTT
CDR3: CANRQSVNSPLHF

V: TRBV7-2
J: TRBJ1-1
size: NA
D: TRBD1
length: 14
DNA: TGTGCCAGCAGCTCCGAACGACAGGGGACTGAAGCTTTCTTT
CDR3: CASSSERQGTEAFF

V: TRBV29-1
J: TRBJ2-6
size: many
D: NA
length: 15
DNA: TGCAGCGTCCAGGACACCTACTCTGGGGCCAACGTCCTGACTTTC
CDR3: CSVQDTYSGANVLTF

V: TRBV29-1
J: TRBJ2-3
size: many
D: NA
length: 14
DNA: TGCAGCGTTGACCCCGGGGCGCTCACAGATACGCAGTATTTT
CDR3: CSVDPGALTDTQYF

V: TRBV7-2
J: TRBJ2-3
size: many
D: TRBD1
length: 13
DNA: TGTGCCAGCAGCCAAACAGGGGCCCATACGCAGTATTTT
CDR3: CASSQTGAHTQYF

V: TRBV5-1
J: TRBJ2-2
size: once
D: NA
length: 14
DNA: TGCGCCAGCAGCTTTCGGCAGGGGTTCGGGGAGCTGTTTTTT
CDR3: CASSFRQGFGELFF

V: TRBV28
J: TRBJ1-3
size: NA
D: NA
length: 12
DNA: TGTGCCAGCAGTTTGTATAGAAACACCATATATTTT
CDR3: CASSLYRNTIYF

V: TRBV24-1
J: TRBJ2-1
size: NA
D: NA
length: 15
DNA: TGTGCCACCAGTGATGTCGGACAAAACTACAATGAGCAGTTCTTC
CDR3: CATSDVGQNYNEQFF

V: TRBV2
J: TRBJ1-2
size: few
D: NA
length: 13
DNA: TGTGCCACACAAGGCGGCAGACTATATGGCTACACCTTC
CDR3: CATQGGRLYGYTF

V: TRBV6-5
J: TRBJ2-5
size: many
D: NA
length: 14
DNA: TGTGCCAGCAGTAGACAGACTTTCCAAGAGACCCAGTACTTC
CDR3: CASSRQTFQETQYF

V: TRBV18
J: TRBJ1-1
size: many
D: NA
length: 15
DNA: TGTGCCAGCTCAAGGCAGCACGATGGGGATACTGAAGCTTTCTTT
CDR3: CASSRQHDGDTEAFF

V: TRBV28
J: TRBJ1-5
size: many
D: TRBD1
length: 15
DNA: TGTGCCAGCAGTCTGGGTACAGGGGGCGAAAAGCCCCAGCATTTT
CDR3: CASSLGTGGEKPQHF

V: TRBV28
J: TRBJ1-1
size: NA
D: TRBD1
length: 14
DNA: TGTGCCAGCAGTATCACAGGACAGGGCACTGAAGCTTTCTTT
CDR3: CASSITGQGTEAFF

V: TRBV29-1
J: TRBJ1-2
size: many
D: NA
length: 15
DNA: TGCAGCGTTGAGGCGGGACAAAGGGCCTCGGGAGTTAACACCTTC
CDR3: CSVEAGQRASGVNTF

V: TRBV5-4
J: TRBJ1-1
size: NA
D: NA
length: 13
DNA: TGTGCCAGCAGCTTGGTGGGGACCTATGAAGCTTTCTTT
CDR3: CASSLVGTYEAFF

V: TRBV2
J: TRBJ1-3
size: many
D: NA
length: 15
DNA: TGTGCCAGCAGTGAACCAGGCGGCTCTGGAAACACCATATATTTT
CDR3: CASSEPGGSGNTIYF

V: TRBV20-1
J: TRBJ2-5
size: many
D: TRBD1
length: 15
DNA: TGCAGTGTTGTCTCTCGACAGGGTTTTGTGGAGACCCAGTACTTC
CDR3: CSVVSRQGFVETQYF

V: TRBV7-7
J: TRBJ2-5
size: many
D: NA
length: 13
DNA: TGTGCTAGCAGCTTAATTTCGGGGGAGACCCAGTACTTC
CDR3: CASSLISGETQYF

V: TRBV28
J: TRBJ2-1
size: NA
D: TRBD1
length: 14
DNA: TGTGCCAGCAGTACAGGGGGCAGTGGGAATGAGCAGTTCTTC
CDR3: CASSTGGSGNEQFF

V: TRBV19
J: TRBJ1-2
size: NA
D: NA
length: 14
DNA: TGTGCCAGTCAACATAGCGACCGGGACTATGGCTACACCTTC
CDR3: CASQHSDRDYGYTF